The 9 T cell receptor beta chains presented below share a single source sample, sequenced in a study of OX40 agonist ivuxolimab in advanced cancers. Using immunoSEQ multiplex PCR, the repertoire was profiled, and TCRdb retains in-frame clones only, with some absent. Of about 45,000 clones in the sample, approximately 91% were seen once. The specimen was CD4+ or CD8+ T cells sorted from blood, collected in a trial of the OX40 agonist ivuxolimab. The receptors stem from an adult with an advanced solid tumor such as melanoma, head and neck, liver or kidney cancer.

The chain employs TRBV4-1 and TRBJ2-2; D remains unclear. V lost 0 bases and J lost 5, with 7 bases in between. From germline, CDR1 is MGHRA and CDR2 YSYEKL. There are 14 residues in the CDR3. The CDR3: CASSQEHLTGELFF. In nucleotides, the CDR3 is TGCGCCAGCAGCCAAGAACACCTAACCGGGGAGCTGTTTTTT.

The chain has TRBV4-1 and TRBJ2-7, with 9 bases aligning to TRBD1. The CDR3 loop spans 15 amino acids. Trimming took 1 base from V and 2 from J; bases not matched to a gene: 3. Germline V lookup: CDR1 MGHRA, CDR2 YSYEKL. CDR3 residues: CASSQGQGGAYEQYF. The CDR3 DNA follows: TGCGCCAGCAGCCAAGGACAGGGGGGGGCCTACGAGCAGTACTTC.

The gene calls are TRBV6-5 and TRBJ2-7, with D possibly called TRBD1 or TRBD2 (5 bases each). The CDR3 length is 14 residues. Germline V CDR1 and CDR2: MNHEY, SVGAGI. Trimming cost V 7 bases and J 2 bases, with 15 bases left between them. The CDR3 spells CASTMGVRPYEQYF. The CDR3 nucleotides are TGTGCCAGCACCATGGGGGTTCGGCCCTACGAGCAGTACTTC.

CDR3 sequence (DNA): TGCAGCGTCAAGGGACTAGCGGGCCGCTCCTACAATGAGCAGTTCTTC. Protein sequence: CSVKGLAGRSYNEQFF. V usage is TRBV29-1 and J usage is TRBJ2-1, with 12 bases fitting TRBD2. The V segment lost 6 bases and the J segment 0 bases; nucleotides outside the gene matches: 6. The CDR3 is 16 amino acids. Germline CDR1 is SQVTM and CDR2 is ANQGSEA.

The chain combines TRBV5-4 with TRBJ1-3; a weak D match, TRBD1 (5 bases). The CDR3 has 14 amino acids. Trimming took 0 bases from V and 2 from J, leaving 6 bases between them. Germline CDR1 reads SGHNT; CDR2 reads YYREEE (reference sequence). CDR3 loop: CASSLGTPGNTIYF. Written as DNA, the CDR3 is TGTGCCAGCAGCTTGGGGACACCTGGAAACACCATATATTTT.

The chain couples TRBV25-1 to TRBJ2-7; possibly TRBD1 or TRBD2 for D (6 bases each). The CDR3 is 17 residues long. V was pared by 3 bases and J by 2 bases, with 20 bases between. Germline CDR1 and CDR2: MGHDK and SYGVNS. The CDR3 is CASSDPRGLASPYEQYF. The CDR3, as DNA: TGTGCCAGCAGTGACCCCCGGGGGCTAGCGAGCCCCTACGAGCAGTACTTC.

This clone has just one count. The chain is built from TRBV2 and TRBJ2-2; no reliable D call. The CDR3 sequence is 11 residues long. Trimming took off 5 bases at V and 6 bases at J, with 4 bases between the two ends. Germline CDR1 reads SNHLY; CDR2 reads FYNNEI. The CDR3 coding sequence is TGTGCCAGCAGTAGTTCCGGGGAGCTGTTTTTT. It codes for CASSSSGELFF.

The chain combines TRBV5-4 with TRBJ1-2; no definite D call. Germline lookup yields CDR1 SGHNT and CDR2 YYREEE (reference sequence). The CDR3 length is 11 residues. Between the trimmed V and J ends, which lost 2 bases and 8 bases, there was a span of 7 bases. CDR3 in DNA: TGTGCCAGCAGCTTTATAGGAGGCTACACCTTC. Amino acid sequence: CASSFIGGYTF.

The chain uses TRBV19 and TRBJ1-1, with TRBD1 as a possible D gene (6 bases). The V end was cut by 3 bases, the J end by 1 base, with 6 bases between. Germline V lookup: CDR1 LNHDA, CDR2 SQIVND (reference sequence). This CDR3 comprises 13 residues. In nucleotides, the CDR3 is TGTGCCAGTAGTATGGGGGCGAACACTGAAGCTTTCTTT. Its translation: CASSMGANTEAFF.